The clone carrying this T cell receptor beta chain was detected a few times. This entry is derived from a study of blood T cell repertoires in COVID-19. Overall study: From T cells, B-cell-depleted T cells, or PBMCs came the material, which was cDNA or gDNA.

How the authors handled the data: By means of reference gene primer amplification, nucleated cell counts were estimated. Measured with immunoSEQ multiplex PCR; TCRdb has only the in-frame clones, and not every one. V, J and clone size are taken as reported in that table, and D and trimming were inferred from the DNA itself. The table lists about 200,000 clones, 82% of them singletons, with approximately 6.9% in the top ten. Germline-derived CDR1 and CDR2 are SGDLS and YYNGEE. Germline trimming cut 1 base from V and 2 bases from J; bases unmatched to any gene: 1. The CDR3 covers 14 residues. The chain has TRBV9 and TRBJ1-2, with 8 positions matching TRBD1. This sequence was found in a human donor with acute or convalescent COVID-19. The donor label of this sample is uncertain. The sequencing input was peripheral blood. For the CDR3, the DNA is TGTGCCAGCAGCGTACAGGGGGCGAACTATGGCTACACCTTC. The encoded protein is CASSVQGANYGYTF.